This TCR beta chain was captured in a study of blood T cell repertoires in COVID-19 (dated by TCRdb to 2018 to 2020). About the investigation overall: Samples from collaborators originated in the United States, Italy and Spain and spanned both the acute and convalescent phases of COVID-19. The samples were drawn from the first 160 participants of the ongoing ImmuneRACE study and from 950 to 1,500 subjects provided by 6 global collaborators. The dataset comprised deeply sampled blood TCRbeta repertoires from subjects exposed to, actively infected with, or recovered from COVID-19. The prospective study material was composed of cDNA or gDNA derived from T cells, B-cell-depleted T cells, or PBMCs. Where available, HLA class I and class II types were taken from metadata supplied by the sample provider and were not determined by assay-based typing. The repertoires were released in a freely available public database meant as a resource for research on the immune response to SARS-CoV-2. Sample metadata almost always included a de-identified subject ID, COVID-19 status, age in years and sex.

CDR1 and CDR2 are drawn from the germline V gene: SGDLS, YYNGEE. V sheds 0 bases and J sheds 5 bases, leaving 8 bases between their ends. The CDR3 numbers 13 residues from cysteine through phenylalanine. Only the CDR3 region is kept as DNA, spanning 39 bases read in frame from base 1. Overall study results and their limits: The quantity of clinical and demographic metadata differed by source and by participant and was supplied without curation.

The collaborating institutions used their own protocols to collect whole blood in K2EDTA tubes. For TCRbeta analysis, collaborator samples were shipped as frozen whole blood, as isolated PBMCs, or as DNA extracted from either sample type. TCRbeta CDR3 regions were amplified from genomic DNA using the immunoSEQ Assay, a bias-controlled multiplex PCR. The authors' analysis ran thus. The number of nucleated cells in each sample was estimated by amplification of reference gene primers within the assay. Sequence reads were collapsed and filtered to measure the absolute abundance of every unique TCRbeta CDR3 rearrangement. For each sample, productive Simpson clonality was calculated by taking the square root of Simpson's diversity index across productive rearrangements. TCRdb took over this immuneACCESS table, retaining in-frame rearrangements with V and J assigned. Such tables are incomplete; in checked studies, under half of the missing clones stem from an unresolved V gene, and the remainder is unexplained. V and J calls plus clone size are reproduced from that table; the DNA served to infer D and trimming. This sample is represented by some 17,000 clones; roughly 90% of them were singletons. About a sixth of the sample goes to the ten largest clones.

With respect to this clone: What antigen it recognizes has not been identified. No clone much larger than this one lies a single base away; base qualities are absent.

The sequence links TRBV9 to TRBJ2-5; no D gene call is confident. The clonotype originates from a man aged 45-65 years with active COVID-19. Sequenced input: peripheral blood. The sequenced DNA: TGTGCCAGCAGCGTAGGAGGCAGTGAGACCCAGTACTTC. The encoded protein is CASSVGGSETQYF.